This TCR beta chain was identified in a study of spatial heterogeneity in lung cancer. Regarding the study as a whole: At tumor resection, ubiquitous expanded TCRs were detected in blood more often than later.

This clonotype appeared many times. Its antigen is not known. One entry per CDR3 protein results from TCRdb running MiXCR on the 5' RACE reads. This sample has about 120,000 distinct CDR3 sequences, with 12% found just once. Sample time point: blood at routine non-recurrence follow-up after resection. The input material, whole RNA from tumor, nontumor lung or frozen PBMC, was sequenced unsorted. This receptor was taken from a male donor with early-stage non-small cell lung cancer. The sequencing used PBMCs, collected at follow-up.

Here the CDR3 reads CASSSRLAGPLQETQYF. CDR3 nucleotide sequence: TGTGCCAGCTCATCCCGACTAGCAGGGCCCCTCCAAGAGACCCAGTACTTC. The V gene is TRBV18, the J gene TRBJ2-5; 7 nucleotides match TRBD2. The ends lost 5 bases at V and 1 base at J; junction bases unmatched: 13. CDR3 length: 17 amino acids. Germline V gene sequence: CDR1 KGHSH, CDR2 LQKENI.